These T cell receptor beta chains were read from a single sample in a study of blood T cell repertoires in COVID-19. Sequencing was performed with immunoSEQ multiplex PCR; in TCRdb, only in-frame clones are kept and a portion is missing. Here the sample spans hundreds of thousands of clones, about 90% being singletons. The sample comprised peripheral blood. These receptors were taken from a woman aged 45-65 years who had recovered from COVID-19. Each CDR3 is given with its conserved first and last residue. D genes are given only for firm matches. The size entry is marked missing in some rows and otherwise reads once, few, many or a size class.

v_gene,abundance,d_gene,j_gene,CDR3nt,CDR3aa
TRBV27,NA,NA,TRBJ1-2,TGTGCCAGCAGGGGACATTTCGGCTACACCTTC,CASRGHFGYTF
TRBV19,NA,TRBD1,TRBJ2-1,TGTGCCAGTAGTGAGGGACAGGGGGTAGGTGAGCAGTTCTTC,CASSEGQGVGEQFF
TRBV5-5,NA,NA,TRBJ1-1,TGTGCCAGCAGTCTACAGGGGAACACTGAAGCTTTCTTT,CASSLQGNTEAFF
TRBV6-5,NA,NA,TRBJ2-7,TGTGCCAGCAGCTTCGACAGAACCTACGAGCAGTACTTC,CASSFDRTYEQYF
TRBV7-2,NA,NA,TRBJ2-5,TGTGCCAGCAGGACCGAGGCATCTAAAGAGACCCAGTACTTC,CASRTEASKETQYF
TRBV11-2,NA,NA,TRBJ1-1,TGTGCCAGCAGTTTCGACAGGAACACTGAAGCTTTCTTT,CASSFDRNTEAFF
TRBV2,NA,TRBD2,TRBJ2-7,TGTGCCAGCAGTGCCAAGACTAGCGGAGACTACGAGCAGTACTTC,CASSAKTSGDYEQYF
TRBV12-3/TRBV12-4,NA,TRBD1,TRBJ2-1,TGTGCCGCCGGACAGGGTGGGGAGCAGTTCTTC,CAAGQGGEQFF
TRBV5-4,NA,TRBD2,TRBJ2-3,TGTGCCAGCAGCTTGGCGAGCGGGAGGGCGACAGATACGCAGTATTTT,CASSLASGRATDTQYF
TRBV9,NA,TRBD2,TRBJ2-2,TGTGCCAGCAGCGTATACGGCGGGAGCAACACCGGGGAGCTGTTTTTT,CASSVYGGSNTGELFF
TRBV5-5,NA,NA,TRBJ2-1,TGTGCCAGCAGCTCCACCGGGACTTTAGACAATGAGCAGTTCTTC,CASSSTGTLDNEQFF
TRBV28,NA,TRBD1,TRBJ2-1,TGTGCCAGCTGCCGGGACAGGGTCTTAAATGAGCAGTTCTTC,CASCRDRVLNEQFF
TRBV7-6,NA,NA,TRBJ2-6,TGTGCCAGCAGCTTAGCCCTAGACAGGCCTGGGGCCAACGTCCTGACTTTC,CASSLALDRPGANVLTF
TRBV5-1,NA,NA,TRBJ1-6,TGCGCCAGCAGCTTGGAAACAGGTTCATATGGTTCACCCCTCCACTTT,CASSLETGSYGSPLHF
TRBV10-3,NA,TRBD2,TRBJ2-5,TGTGCCACCAGACTAGCGGGAGGTCAAGAGACCCAGTACTTC,CATRLAGGQETQYF
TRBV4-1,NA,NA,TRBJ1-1,TGCGCCAGCAGCCAGGGGACTTATACTAACACTGAAGCTTTCTTT,CASSQGTYTNTEAFF
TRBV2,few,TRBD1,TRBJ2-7,TGTGCCAGCAGTTATTCCGGGACAGCGTACGAGCAGTACTTC,CASSYSGTAYEQYF
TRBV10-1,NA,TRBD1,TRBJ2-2,TGCGCCAGCAGTGGCTCCCGGACAGGGTCTCTGGCCGGGGAGCTGTTTTTT,CASSGSRTGSLAGELFF
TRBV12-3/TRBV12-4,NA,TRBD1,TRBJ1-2,TGTGCCAGCAGCCTTAAGGGGGCGTATGGCTACACCTTC,CASSLKGAYGYTF
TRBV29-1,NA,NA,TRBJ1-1,TGCAGCGTACCAGGGGCGATGAACACTGAAGCTTTCTTT,CSVPGAMNTEAFF
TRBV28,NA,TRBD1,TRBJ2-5,TGTGCCAGCAGTCCCATGGCCGGGACAGGGGGCGCCGAGACCCAGTACTTC,CASSPMAGTGGAETQYF
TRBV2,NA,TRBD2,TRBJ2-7,TGTGCCAGCAGGGTGACTAGCGGAACCTACGAGCAGTACTTC,CASRVTSGTYEQYF